Following are 8 T cell receptor beta chains from one sample sequenced in a study of blood T cell repertoires in COVID-19. Produced via immunoSEQ multiplex PCR; TCRdb's table is partial and in-frame only. The table records about 220,000 clones, approximately 83% of them present only once. Sequenced sample: peripheral blood. The receptors derive from a woman under 40 who had recovered from COVID-19.

The rearrangement uses TRBV14 and TRBJ2-7, with D maybe TRBD2 (5 bases). V was clipped by 4 bases and J by 2 bases, with 15 bases between them. There are 15 residues in the CDR3. CDR1 is SGHDN and CDR2 is FVKESK in the germline V gene. The CDR3 DNA reads TGTGCCAGCAGCCGGAGAAGAGGGCAACCCTACGAGCAGTACTTC. This sequence encodes CASSRRRGQPYEQYF.

The chain uses TRBV7-3 and TRBJ2-3; D not resolved. Trimming pared 1 base from V and 4 bases from J, leaving 6 bases between. Germline values: CDR1 SGHTA, CDR2 FQGTGA. CDR3 length equals 13 residues. The CDR3: CASSLITSDTQYF. In DNA form, the CDR3 reads TGTGCCAGCAGCTTAATAACTTCAGATACGCAGTATTTT.

The rearrangement links TRBV2 to TRBJ1-1; D not resolved. This CDR3 spans 14 amino acids. V lost 2 bases and J lost 3, with 10 bases in between. Germline CDR1 is SNHLY and CDR2 is FYNNEI. CDR3 sequence (DNA): TGTGCCAGCAGTGAATCGGGGTTTGACACTGAAGCTTTCTTT. This translates into CASSESGFDTEAFF. The full variable domain, completed using reference TRBV2 and TRBJ1-1, is EPEVTQTPSHQVTQMGQEVILRCVPISNHLYFYWYRQILGQKVEFLVSFYNNEISEKSEIFDDQFSVERPDGSNFTLKIRSTKLEDSAMYFCASSESGFDTEAFFGQGTRLTVV.

This clone was recorded only once. The chain combines TRBV3-1 (or the pseudogene TRBV3-2) with TRBJ1-6; TRBD1 matches 7 bases. The germline gives CDR1 LGHDT, CDR2 YNNKEL (reference sequence). The CDR3 covers 16 residues. V dropped 0 bases and J dropped 4; count of bases not matched to a gene: 3. The CDR3 spells CASSQDLGQYNSPLHF. Written as DNA, the CDR3 is TGTGCCAGCAGCCAAGATCTGGGACAGTATAATTCACCCCTCCACTTT.

The chain uses TRBV6-5 and TRBJ1-4, with D possibly TRBD1 on 6 matching bases. Germline lookup yields CDR1 MNHEY and CDR2 SVGAGI. The CDR3 is 13 residues long. V shed 8 bases and J shed 5 bases, with 12 bases lying between them. For the CDR3, the DNA is TGTGCCAGCGGGGACAAACAAAATGAAAAACTGTTTTTT. Translated: CASGDKQNEKLFF.

CDR3 amino acids: CASRIRKDTEAFF. The CDR3 DNA follows: TGTGCCAGTAGGATCAGGAAGGACACTGAAGCTTTCTTT. The chain employs TRBV19 and TRBJ1-1; D is unresolved. Between the trimmed V and J ends, which lost 6 bases and 3 bases, there was a span of 11 bases. This CDR3 has 13 amino acids. Germline values: CDR1 LNHDA, CDR2 SQIVND (reference sequence).

This clone was counted between two and nine times. V usage is TRBV29-1 and J usage is TRBJ1-1; 8 bases fit TRBD1. The length of the CDR3 is 12 residues. The J segment lost 7 bases and the V segment lost 5 bases, leaving 6 bases of the junction unmatched. CDR1 and CDR2 (germline): SQVTM, ANQGSEA. Here the CDR3 DNA reads TGCAGCGTTACGACAGGGGTGGGTGAAGCTTTCTTT. Amino acid sequence: CSVTTGVGEAFF.

V usage is TRBV7-8 and J usage is TRBJ2-5; 7 bases line up with TRBD1. Looked up from germline, CDR1 is SGHVS and CDR2 is FQNEAQ. CDR3 size: 14 residues. V dropped 4 bases and J dropped 5; count of bases not matched to a gene: 7. CDR3 protein: CASSWGTGEETQYF. The CDR3 DNA sequence: TGTGCCAGCAGCTGGGGAACAGGGGAGGAGACCCAGTACTTC.